Listed here is a single TCR beta chain. Its antigen is not known. This record belongs to a study of vaccination effects on CD4 cells after COVID-19. Antigen-specific CD4+ T cells were first expanded with viral peptide pools by the ViraFEST assay and only then sequenced. The culture ran for 9 to 11 days, and then CD4+ T cells were isolated. The person's infection with SARS-CoV-2, confirmed by PCR, took place between March and December 2020. Produced via immunoSEQ multiplex PCR; TCRdb's table is partial and in-frame only. The sample lists 40,000 or so clones; roughly 65% were seen once. The V and J ends lost 5 bases and 3 bases, in that order; junction bases with no gene match: 4. CDR3 length equals 15 residues. Germline V gene lookup returns CDR1 SGHTA and CDR2 FQGTGA.

This clonotype originated in a human donor who had a prior SARS-CoV-2 infection. Specimen: CD4+ T cells from PBMCs cultured with a peptide pool, collected before COVID-19 vaccination. This chain joins TRBV7-3 and TRBJ2-2; the match to TRBD1 covers 9 bases. In DNA, the CDR3 is TGTGCCAGCAGCCCGACAGGGGGAGACACCGGGGAGCTGTTTTTT. Its protein product is CASSPTGGDTGELFF.